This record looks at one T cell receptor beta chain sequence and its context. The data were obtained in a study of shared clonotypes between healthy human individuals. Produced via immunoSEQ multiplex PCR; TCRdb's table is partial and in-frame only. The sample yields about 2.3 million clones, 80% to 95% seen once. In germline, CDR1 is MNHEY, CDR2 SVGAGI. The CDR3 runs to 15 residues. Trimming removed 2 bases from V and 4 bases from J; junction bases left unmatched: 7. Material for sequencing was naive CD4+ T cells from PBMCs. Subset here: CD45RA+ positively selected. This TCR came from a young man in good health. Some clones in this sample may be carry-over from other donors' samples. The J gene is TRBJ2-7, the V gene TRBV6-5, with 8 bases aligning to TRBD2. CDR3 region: CASSYLSGSGYEQYF. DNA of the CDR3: TGTGCCAGCAGTTACCTAAGCGGGAGTGGGTACGAGCAGTACTTC.